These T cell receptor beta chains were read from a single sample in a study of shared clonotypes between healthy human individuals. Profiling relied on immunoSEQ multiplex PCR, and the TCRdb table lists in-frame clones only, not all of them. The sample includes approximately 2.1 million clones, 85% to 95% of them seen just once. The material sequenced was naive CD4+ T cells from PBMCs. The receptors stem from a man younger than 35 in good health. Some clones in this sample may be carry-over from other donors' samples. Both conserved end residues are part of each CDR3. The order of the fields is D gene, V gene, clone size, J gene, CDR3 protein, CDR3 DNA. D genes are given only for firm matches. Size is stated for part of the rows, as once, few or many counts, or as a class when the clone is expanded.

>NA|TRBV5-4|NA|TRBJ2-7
CASSLPRGRQYF
TGTGCCAGCAGCTTGCCCCGGGGCCGGCAGTACTTC
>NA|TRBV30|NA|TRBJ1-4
CAWTGRVGEKLFF
TGTGCCTGGACGGGCAGGGTCGGGGAAAAACTGTTTTTT
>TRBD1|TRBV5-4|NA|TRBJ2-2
CASSPGQTPGELFF
TGTGCCAGCAGCCCGGGACAGACGCCCGGGGAGCTGTTTTTT
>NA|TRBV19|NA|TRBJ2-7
CASSMGSATYEQYF
TGTGCCAGTAGTATGGGAAGCGCGACCTACGAGCAGTACTTC
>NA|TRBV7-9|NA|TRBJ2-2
CASSLGQANTGELFF
TGTGCCAGCAGCTTAGGACAGGCGAACACCGGGGAGCTGTTTTTT
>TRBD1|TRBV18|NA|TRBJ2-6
CASSPSPGGAGANVLTF
TGTGCCAGCTCACCATCCCCAGGGGGCGCTGGGGCCAACGTCCTGACTTTC
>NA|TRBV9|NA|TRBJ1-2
CASSVTRANYGYTF
TGTGCCAGCAGCGTGACGAGAGCTAACTATGGCTACACCTTC
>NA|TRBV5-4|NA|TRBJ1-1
CASSAQPVDTEAFF
TGTGCCAGCAGCGCTCAACCTGTGGACACTGAAGCTTTCTTT
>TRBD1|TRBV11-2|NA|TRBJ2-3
CASSPNRGVGTDTQYF
TGTGCCAGCAGCCCGAACAGGGGAGTAGGCACAGATACGCAGTATTTT
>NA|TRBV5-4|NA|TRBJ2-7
CASSLARQVDEQYF
TGTGCCAGCAGCTTGGCGAGACAGGTCGACGAGCAGTACTTC
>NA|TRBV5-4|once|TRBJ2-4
CASTNIGGNIQYF
TGTGCCAGCACCAATATAGGGGGGAACATTCAGTACTTC
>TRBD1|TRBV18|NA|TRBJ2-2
CASSQGQGSTGELFF
TGTGCCAGCTCACAGGGACAGGGGAGCACCGGGGAGCTGTTTTTT
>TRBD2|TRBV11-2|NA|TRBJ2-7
CASSRGLADNYEQYF
TGTGCCAGCAGCAGAGGACTAGCGGACAACTACGAGCAGTACTTC
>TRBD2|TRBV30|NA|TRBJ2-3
CAWSGTSHLDTQYF
TGTGCCTGGAGTGGGACTAGCCATTTAGATACGCAGTATTTT
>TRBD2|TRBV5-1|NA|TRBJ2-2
CASSFPLAGAPGELFF
TGCGCCAGCAGTTTCCCCCTAGCGGGAGCCCCCGGGGAGCTGTTTTTT
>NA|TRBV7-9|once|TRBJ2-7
CASSSSGPLGEQYF
TGTGCCAGCAGTTCCTCCGGCCCCCTGGGCGAGCAGTACTTC
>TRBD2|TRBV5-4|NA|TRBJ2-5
CASSLRTSGFQETQYF
TGTGCCAGCAGCTTGAGGACTAGCGGGTTCCAAGAGACCCAGTACTTC
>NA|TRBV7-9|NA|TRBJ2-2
CASSRLRDLNTGELFF
TGTGCCAGCAGCCGCCTCCGGGACCTGAACACCGGGGAGCTGTTTTTT
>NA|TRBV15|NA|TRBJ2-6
CATSRVSVQSSGANVLTF
TGTGCCACCAGCAGAGTTTCGGTCCAGAGCTCTGGGGCCAACGTCCTGACTTTC
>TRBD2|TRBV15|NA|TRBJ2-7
CATSRGAGGPPYEQYF
TGTGCCACCAGCAGAGGAGCGGGAGGGCCCCCCTACGAGCAGTACTTC
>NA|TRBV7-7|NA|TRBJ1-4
CAVSGSTNEKLFF
TGTGCGGTGTCCGGTTCAACTAATGAAAAACTGTTTTTT
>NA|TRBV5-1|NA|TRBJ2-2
CASRVTGLSGELFF
TGCGCCAGCAGGGTTACTGGATTGTCCGGGGAGCTGTTTTTT
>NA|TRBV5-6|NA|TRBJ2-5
CASNHREVGETQYF
TGTGCCAGCAATCACAGGGAGGTAGGAGAGACCCAGTACTTC
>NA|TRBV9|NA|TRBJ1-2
CASSVDLTGYLGYTF
TGTGCCAGCAGCGTAGACCTGACAGGCTACCTTGGCTACACCTTC
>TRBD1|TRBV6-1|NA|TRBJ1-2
CASRTGFTSNYGYTF
TGTGCCAGCAGGACAGGGTTCACTTCTAACTATGGCTACACCTTC
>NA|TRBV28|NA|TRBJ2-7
CASSLARVAHEQYF
TGTGCCAGCAGTTTAGCCAGGGTGGCCCACGAGCAGTACTTC
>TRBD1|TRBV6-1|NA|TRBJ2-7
CASSEVGQGRYEQYF
TGTGCCAGCAGTGAAGTAGGACAGGGACGCTACGAGCAGTACTTC
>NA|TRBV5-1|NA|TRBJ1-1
CASSLVPGGYTEAFF
TGCGCCAGCAGCTTGGTACCAGGTGGTTACACTGAAGCTTTCTTT